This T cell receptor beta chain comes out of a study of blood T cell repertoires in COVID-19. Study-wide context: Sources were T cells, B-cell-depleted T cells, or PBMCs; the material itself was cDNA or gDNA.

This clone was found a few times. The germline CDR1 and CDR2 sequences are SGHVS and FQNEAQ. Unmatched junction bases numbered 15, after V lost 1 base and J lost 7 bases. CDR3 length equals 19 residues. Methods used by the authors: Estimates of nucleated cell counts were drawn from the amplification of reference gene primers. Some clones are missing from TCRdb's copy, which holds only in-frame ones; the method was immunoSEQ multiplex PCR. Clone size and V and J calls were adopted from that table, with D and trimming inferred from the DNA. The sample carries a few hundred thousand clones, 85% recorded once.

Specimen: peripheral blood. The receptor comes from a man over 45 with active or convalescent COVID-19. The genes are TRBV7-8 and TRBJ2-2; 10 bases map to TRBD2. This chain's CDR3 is CASSLGYEPSGRIGGELFF. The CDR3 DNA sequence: TGTGCCAGCAGCTTAGGTTACGAACCTAGCGGGAGAATAGGCGGGGAGCTGTTTTTT.